Listed here is a single TCR beta chain. The data were taken from a study of blood T cell repertoires in COVID-19. Generated by immunoSEQ multiplex PCR, the TCRdb table keeps only in-frame clones and is missing some. The sample records about 230,000 clones, roughly 80% being singletons. V dropped 2 bases and J dropped 5; count of bases not matched to a gene: 15. CDR1 and CDR2 (germline): KGHSH, LQKENI. CDR3 length: 17 residues. Cohorts were based on clinical histories the participants reported. This chain connects TRBV18 to TRBJ2-7; 7 bases line up with TRBD2. Material for sequencing was PBMCs or T cells enriched from blood (not recorded which). This TCR came from a man aged 60-69 years who had recovered from COVID-19. CDR3 bases: TGTGCCAGCTCACCATTGCCAGCGGGGTCGACCTGGCACGAGCAGTACTTC. Residues: CASSPLPAGSTWHEQYF.